The clone carrying this T cell receptor beta chain turned up a few times. The data belong to a study of cytomegalovirus exposure and HLA in healthy donors. The PCR had 60 Vbeta and 13 Jbeta primers. Libraries were prepared by immunoSEQ multiplex PCR; TCRdb keeps only in-frame clonotypes and omits some of them. The sample carries approximately 95,000 clones, around 73% recorded once. V was pared by 2 bases and J by 4 bases, with 6 bases of the junction left unmatched. The CDR3 contains 15 residues. Looked up from germline, CDR1 is MNHNY and CDR2 is SVGAGI (reference sequence). This chain links TRBV6-6 with TRBJ2-3; TRBD2 agrees at 7 bases. The TCR was taken from a woman aged 40 to 49 in good health and CMV-seropositive. The sequencing sample was made of PBMCs. CDR3 nucleotide sequence: TGTGCCAGCAGTTACGGGCGGGAGCCGGCAGATACGCAGTATTTT. This translates into CASSYGREPADTQYF.